The clone carrying this TCR beta chain was seen a few times. Sequencing was performed with immunoSEQ multiplex PCR; in TCRdb, only in-frame clones are kept and a portion is missing. Counted here are tens of thousands of clones, 75% to 85% occurring once; the ten biggest clones make up 20% to 25%. The data belong to a study of radiotherapy plus CTLA-4 blockade in lung cancer. The CDR3 sequence is 18 residues long. This receptor was taken from a human donor with non-small cell lung cancer that progressed on radiotherapy plus ipilimumab. This chain links TRBV21-1 with TRBJ2-2. TRBV21-1 counts as a pseudogene. The starting material was peripheral blood, obtained from a patient treated with radiotherapy plus ipilimumab. The CDR3 here is CASSKDWGTLEDTGELFF. The CDR3 DNA is TGTGCCAGCAGCAAAGATTGGGGGACCCTGGAAGACACCGGGGAGCTGTTTTTT.